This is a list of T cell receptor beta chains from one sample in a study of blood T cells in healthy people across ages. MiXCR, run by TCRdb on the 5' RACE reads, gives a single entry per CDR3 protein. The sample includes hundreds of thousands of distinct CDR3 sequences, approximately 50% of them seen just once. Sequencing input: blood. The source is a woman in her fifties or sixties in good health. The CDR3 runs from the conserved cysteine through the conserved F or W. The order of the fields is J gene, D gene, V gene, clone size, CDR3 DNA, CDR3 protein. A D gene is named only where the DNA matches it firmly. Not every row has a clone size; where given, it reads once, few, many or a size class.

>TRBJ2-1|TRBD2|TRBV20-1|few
TGCAGTGCCTCGAATCCGGGACTAGCGGGGTACAATGAGCAGTTCTTC
CSASNPGLAGYNEQFF
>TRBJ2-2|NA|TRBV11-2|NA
TGTGCCAGCAGGCCGCCATATCAGGGTACCGGGGAGCTGTTTTTT
CASRPPYQGTGELFF
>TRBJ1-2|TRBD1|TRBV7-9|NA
TGTGCCAGCAGCTTCGCATGGACAGGGAACTATGGCTACACCTTC
CASSFAWTGNYGYTF
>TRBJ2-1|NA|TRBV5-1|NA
TGCGCCAGCAGCGGAAAACTAGGGCCCCAGGATGAGCAGTTCTTC
CASSGKLGPQDEQFF
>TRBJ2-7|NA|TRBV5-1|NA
TGCGCCAGCCAGGTTGGGATTTTGGGCGAGCAGTACTTC
CASQVGILGEQYF
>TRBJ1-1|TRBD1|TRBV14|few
TGTGCCAGCAGCGCGGACAGGGTAAACACTGAAGCTTTCTTT
CASSADRVNTEAFF
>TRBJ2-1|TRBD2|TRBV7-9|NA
TGTGCCAGCAGCCGACTAGCGGGAAACAACAATGAGCAGTTCTTC
CASSRLAGNNNEQFF
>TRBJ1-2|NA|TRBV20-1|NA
TGCAGTGCCACCGGAGGGGCTAACTATGGCTACACCTTC
CSATGGANYGYTF
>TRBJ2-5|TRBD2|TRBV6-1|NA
TGTGCCAGCAGTCTTCCCCGCGGGAGGGCCCCAGAGACCCAGTACTTC
CASSLPRGRAPETQYF
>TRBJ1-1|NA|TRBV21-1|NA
TGTGCCAGCAGCCACCGCCACCGGGGGCCAGCTTCCACTGAAGCTTTCTTT
CASSHRHRGPASTEAFF
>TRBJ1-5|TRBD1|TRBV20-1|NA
TGCAGAACCAGGGGTGCGGGACAGGGGGTCAGTCAGCCCCAGCATTTT
CRTRGAGQGVSQPQHF
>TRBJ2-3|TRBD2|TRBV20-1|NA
TGCAGTGCTCGATGGGGGCTAGCGGGAGGACGAGATACGCAGTATTTT
CSARWGLAGGRDTQYF
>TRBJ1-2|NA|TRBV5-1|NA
TGCGCCAGCAGCCCGGGGAGGGATGGCTACACCTTC
CASSPGRDGYTF
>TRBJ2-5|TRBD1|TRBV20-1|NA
TGCAGTGCCAGAGGGGGCAGGGGAGTCTGGGAGCAGTACTTC
CSARGGRGVWEQYF
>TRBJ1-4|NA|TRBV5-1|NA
TGCGCCAGCAGCTTGGAATCCTCAACTAATGAAAAACTGTTTTTT
CASSLESSTNEKLFF
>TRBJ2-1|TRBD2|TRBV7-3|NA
TGTGCCAGCAGCGAAAATAGCGGGAGTGCCCATGAGCAGTTCTTC
CASSENSGSAHEQFF
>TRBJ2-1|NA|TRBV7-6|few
TGTGCCAGCACCCAATCCGGGGGAGACTCCTACAATGAGCAGTTCTTC
CASTQSGGDSYNEQFF
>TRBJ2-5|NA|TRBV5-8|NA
TGTGCCAGCAGCGTGGACGTTGGCGGGGCTTATCTGTACTTC
CASSVDVGGAYLYF
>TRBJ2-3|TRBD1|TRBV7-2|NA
TGTGCCAGCAGCCTAAGCAGGGGGACAGATACGCAGTATTTT
CASSLSRGTDTQYF
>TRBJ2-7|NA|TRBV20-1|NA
TGCAGTGCTACTCGGGCCAGCGCAAGCTCCTACGAGCAGTACTTC
CSATRASASSYEQYF
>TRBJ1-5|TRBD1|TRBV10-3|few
TGTGCCATCAGTGATGGCAGGGGGTCCGGTCAGCCCCAGCATTTT
CAISDGRGSGQPQHF
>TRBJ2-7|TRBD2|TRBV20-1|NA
TGCAGTGCTAGAGATCCGACTAGCGGGAGTTACGAGCAGTACTTC
CSARDPTSGSYEQYF
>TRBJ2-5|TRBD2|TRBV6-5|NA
TGTGCCAGCAGAGTAGCGGGAGGTCAAGAGACCCAGTACTTC
CASRVAGGQETQYF
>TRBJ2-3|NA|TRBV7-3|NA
TGTGCCAGCAGCCCCTCTTATGGCACAGATACGCAGTATTTT
CASSPSYGTDTQYF
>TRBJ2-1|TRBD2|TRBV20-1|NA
TGCAGTGCTAGAGACGGGGCTAGCGGGACCTACAATGAGCAGTTCTTC
CSARDGASGTYNEQFF
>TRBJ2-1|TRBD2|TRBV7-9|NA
TGTGCCAGCAGCTTAGGAGGGACTAGCGGGAGTGCGGGACCCTACAATGAGCAGTTCTTC
CASSLGGTSGSAGPYNEQFF
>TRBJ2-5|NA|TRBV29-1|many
TGCAGCGTTGAAGGGGCGGGTTCTTACGAGACCCAGTACTTC
CSVEGAGSYETQYF
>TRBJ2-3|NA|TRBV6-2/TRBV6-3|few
TGTGCCAGCAGTTACCGCGGGGCCCGCGGAGATACGCAGTATTTT
CASSYRGARGDTQYF
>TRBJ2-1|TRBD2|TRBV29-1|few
TGCAGCGGATTTAGCGGGAATGAGCAGTTCTTC
CSGFSGNEQFF
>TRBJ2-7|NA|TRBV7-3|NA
TGTGCCAGCAGCTTAATTCCTCGGAGTAGATCCTACGAGCAGTACTTC
CASSLIPRSRSYEQYF
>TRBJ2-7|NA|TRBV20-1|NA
TGCAGTGCGTTAGAGCGGTTTGGGTACTTC
CSALERFGYF
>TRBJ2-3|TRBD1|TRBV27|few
TGTGCCAGCAGTCGACAGGGGGCGCGAGATACGCAGTATTTT
CASSRQGARDTQYF